This T cell receptor beta chain was profiled in a study of T-cell memory formation after mild COVID-19. In TCRdb, the 5' RACE reads were re-called with MiXCR into one record per CDR3 protein. The table includes 400,000 or so distinct CDR3 sequences, over 20% detected once. From germline, CDR1 is SNHLY and CDR2 FYNNEI. This CDR3 region has 15 residues. Trimming cost V 6 bases and J 0 bases; bases outside gene matches: 8. The V gene is TRBV2, the J gene TRBJ2-7; the match to TRBD2 covers 7 bases. The receptor's source is an adult woman who had mild COVID-19 (a few samples of this study predate the infection). Cell type and time point are not known. Input material: PBMCs or a T cell subset sorted from them (not recorded which). The chain's CDR3 is CASRESGDSSYEQYF. The CDR3 DNA sequence: TGTGCCAGCAGAGAAAGCGGGGATAGCTCCTACGAGCAGTACTTC.